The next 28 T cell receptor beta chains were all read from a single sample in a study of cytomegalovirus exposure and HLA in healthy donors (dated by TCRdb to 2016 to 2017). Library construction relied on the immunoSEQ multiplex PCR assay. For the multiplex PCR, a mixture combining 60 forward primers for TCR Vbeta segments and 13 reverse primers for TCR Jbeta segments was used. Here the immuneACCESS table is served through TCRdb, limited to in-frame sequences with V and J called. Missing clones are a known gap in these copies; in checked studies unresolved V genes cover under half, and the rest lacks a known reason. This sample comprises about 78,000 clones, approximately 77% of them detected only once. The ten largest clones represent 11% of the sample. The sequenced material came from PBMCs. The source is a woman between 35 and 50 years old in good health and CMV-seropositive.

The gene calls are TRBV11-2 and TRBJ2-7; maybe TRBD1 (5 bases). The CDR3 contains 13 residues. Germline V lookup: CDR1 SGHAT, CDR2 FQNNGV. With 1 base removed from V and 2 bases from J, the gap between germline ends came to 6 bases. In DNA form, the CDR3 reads TGTGCCAGCAGCTTAGGACAGCCCTACGAGCAGTACTTC. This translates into CASSLGQPYEQYF.

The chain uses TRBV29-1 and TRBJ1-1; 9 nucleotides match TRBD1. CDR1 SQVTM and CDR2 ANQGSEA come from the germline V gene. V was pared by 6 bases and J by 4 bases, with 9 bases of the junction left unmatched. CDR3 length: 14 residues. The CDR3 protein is CSVLTQQGATEAFF. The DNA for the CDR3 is TGCAGCGTCCTCACACAACAGGGGGCCACTGAAGCTTTCTTT.

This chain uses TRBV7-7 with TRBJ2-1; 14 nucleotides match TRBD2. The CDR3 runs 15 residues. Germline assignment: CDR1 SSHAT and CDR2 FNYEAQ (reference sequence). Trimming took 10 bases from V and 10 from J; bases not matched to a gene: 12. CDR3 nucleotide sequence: TGTGCCACCGCCCGACTAGCGGGAGGGCCGGACGAGCAGTTCTTC. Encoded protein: CATARLAGGPDEQFF.

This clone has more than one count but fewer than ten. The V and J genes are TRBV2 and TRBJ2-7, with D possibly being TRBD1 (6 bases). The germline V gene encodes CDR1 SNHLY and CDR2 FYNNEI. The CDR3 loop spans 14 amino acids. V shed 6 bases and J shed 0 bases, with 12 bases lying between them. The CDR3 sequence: CASSYTGSSYEQYF. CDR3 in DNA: TGTGCCAGCAGCTACACAGGGAGCTCCTACGAGCAGTACTTC.

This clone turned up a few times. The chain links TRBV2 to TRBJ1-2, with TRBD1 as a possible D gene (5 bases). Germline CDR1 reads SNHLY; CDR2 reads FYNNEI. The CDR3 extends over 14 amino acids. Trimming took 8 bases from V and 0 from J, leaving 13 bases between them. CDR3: CASSEAGSNYGYTF. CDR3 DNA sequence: TGTGCCAGCTCAGAGGCAGGGTCTAACTATGGCTACACCTTC.

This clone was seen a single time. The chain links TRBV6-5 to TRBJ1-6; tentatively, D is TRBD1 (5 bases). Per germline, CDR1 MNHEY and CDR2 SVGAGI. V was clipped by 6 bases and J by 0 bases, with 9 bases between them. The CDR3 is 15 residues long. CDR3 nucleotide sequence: TGTGCCAGCAGACGGGGGATCTCCTATAATTCACCCCTCCACTTT. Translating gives CASRRGISYNSPLHF.

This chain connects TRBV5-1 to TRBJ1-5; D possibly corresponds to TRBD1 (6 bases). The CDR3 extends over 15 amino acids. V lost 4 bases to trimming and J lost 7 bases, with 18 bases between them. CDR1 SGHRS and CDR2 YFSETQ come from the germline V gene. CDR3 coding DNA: TGCGCCAGCAGCCCCGAACCGGGACAATCCCAGCCCCAGCATTTT. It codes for CASSPEPGQSQPQHF.

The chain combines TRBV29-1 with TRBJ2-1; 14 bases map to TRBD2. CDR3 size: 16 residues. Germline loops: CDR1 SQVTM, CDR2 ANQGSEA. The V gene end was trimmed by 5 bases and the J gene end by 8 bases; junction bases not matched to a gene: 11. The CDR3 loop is CSVHGLTSGRGDEQFF. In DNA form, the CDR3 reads TGCAGCGTTCACGGATTGACTAGCGGGAGGGGGGATGAGCAGTTCTTC.

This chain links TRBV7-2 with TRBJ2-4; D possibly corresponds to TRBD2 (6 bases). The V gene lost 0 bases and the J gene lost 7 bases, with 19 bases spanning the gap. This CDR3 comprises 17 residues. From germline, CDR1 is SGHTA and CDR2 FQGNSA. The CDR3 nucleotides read TGTGCCAGCAGCTTAGCCCCTTTACCCGGGGGAATCAACATTCAGTACTTC. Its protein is CASSLAPLPGGINIQYF.

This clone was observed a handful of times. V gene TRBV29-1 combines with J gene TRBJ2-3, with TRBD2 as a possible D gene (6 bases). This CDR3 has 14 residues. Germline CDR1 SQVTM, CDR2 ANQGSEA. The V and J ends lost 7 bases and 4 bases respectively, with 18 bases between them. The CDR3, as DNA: TGCAGCGGAATTGTGCGGGGCGGACCAGATACGCAGTATTTT. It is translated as CSGIVRGGPDTQYF.

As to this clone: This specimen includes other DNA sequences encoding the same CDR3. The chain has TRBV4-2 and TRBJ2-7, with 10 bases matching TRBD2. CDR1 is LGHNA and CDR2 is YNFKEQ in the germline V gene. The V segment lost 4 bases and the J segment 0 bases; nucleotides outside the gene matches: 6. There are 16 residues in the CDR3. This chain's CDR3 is CASSLAGTSDSYEQYF. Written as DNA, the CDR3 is TGTGCCAGCAGCCTCGCCGGGACTAGCGACTCCTACGAGCAGTACTTC.

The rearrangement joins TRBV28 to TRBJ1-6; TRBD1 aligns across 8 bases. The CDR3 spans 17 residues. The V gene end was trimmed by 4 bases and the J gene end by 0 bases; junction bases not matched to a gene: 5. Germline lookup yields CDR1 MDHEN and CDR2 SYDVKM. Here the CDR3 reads CASSSGQGSSYNSPLHF. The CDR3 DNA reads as TGTGCCAGCAGTTCCGGACAGGGAAGCTCCTATAATTCACCCCTCCACTTT.

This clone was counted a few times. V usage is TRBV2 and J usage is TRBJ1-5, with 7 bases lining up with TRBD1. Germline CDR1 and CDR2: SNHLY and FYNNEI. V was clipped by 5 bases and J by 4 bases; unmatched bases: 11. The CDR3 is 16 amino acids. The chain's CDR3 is CASSTTGTAINQPQHF. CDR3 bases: TGTGCCAGCAGTACCACCGGGACAGCCATTAATCAGCCCCAGCATTTT.

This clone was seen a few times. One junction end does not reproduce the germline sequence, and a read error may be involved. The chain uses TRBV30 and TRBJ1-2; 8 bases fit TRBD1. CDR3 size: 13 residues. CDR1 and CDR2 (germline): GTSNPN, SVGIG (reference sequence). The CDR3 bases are TGTGCCTGGAGTGGACAGGGGAGGACCGGCTACCCCTTC. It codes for CAWSGQGRTGYPF.

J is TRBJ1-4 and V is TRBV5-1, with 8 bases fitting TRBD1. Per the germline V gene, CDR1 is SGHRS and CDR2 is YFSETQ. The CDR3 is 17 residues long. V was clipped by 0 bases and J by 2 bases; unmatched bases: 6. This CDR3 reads CASSLAGRGLTNEKLFF. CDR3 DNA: TGCGCCAGCAGCTTGGCGGGCAGGGGGCTGACTAATGAAAAACTGTTTTTT.

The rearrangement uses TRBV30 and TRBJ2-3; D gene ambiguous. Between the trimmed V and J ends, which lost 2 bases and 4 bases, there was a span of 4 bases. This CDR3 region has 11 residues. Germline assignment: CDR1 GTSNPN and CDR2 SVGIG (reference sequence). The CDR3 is CAWSPADTQYF. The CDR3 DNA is TGTGCCTGGAGTCCCGCAGATACGCAGTATTTT. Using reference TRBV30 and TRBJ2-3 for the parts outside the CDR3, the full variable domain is SQTIHQWPATLVQPVGSPLSLECTVEGTSNPNLYWYRQAAGRGLQLLFYSVGIGQISSEVPQNLSASRPQDRQFILSSKKLLLSDSGFYLCAWSPADTQYFGPGTRLTVL.

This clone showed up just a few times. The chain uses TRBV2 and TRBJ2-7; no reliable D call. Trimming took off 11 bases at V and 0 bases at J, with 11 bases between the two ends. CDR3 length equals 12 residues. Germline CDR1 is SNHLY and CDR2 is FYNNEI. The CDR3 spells CAAARNSYEQYF. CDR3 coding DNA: TGTGCCGCGGCGCGTAACTCCTACGAGCAGTACTTC.

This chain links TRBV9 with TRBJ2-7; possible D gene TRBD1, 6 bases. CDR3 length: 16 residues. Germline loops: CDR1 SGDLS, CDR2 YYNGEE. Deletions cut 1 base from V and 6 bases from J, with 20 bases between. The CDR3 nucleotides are TGTGCCAGCAGCGTATCTCCACAGGGCTTCCACCTCGAGCAGTACTTC. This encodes CASSVSPQGFHLEQYF.

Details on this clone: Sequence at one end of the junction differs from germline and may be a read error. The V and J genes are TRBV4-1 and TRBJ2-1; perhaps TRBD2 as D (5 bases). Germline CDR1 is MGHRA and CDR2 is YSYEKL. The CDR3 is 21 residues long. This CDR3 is CASSQGRSASLRGSSYNEQFF. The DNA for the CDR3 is TGCGCCAGCAGTCAAGGGCGTAGCGCTTCACTCAGAGGGAGCTCCTACAATGAGCAGTTCTTC.

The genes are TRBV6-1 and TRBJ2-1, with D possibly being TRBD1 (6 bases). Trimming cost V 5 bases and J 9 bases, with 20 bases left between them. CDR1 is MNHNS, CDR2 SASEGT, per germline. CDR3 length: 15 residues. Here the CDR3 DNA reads TGTGCCAGCAGTTCCCCGGGACACGGGGTGAGTGAGCAGTTCTTC. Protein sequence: CASSSPGHGVSEQFF.

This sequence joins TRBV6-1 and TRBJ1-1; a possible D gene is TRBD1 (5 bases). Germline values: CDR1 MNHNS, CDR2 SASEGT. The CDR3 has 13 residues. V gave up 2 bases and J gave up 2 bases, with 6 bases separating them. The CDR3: CASSERGNTEAFF. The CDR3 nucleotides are TGTGCCAGCAGTGAAAGGGGAAACACTGAAGCTTTCTTT.

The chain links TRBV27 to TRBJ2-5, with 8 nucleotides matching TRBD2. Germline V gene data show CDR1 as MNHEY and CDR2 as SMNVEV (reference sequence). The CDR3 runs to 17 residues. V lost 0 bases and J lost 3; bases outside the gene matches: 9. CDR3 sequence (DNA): TGTGCCAGCAGTTTATCGGGTCCTTTCGGGGGGGAAGAGACCCAGTACTTC. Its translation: CASSLSGPFGGEETQYF.

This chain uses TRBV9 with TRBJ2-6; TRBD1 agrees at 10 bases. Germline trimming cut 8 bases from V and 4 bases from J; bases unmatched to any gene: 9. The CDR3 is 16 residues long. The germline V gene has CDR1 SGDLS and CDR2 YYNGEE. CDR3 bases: TGTGCCAGTACCAGACAGGGGGCGAAGGGGGCCAACGTCCTGACTTTC. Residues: CASTRQGAKGANVLTF.

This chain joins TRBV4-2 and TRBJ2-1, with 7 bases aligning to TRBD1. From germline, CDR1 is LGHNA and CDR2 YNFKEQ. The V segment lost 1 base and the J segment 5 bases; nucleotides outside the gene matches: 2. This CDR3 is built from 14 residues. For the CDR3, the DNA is TGTGCCAGCAGCCAAGGACAGGGAAACAATGAGCAGTTCTTC. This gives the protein CASSQGQGNNEQFF.

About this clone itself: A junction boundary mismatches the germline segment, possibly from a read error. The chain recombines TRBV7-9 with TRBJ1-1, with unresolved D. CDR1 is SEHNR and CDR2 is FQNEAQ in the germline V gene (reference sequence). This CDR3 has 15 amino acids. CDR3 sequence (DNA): TGTTCCAGCAAGGCGGACGCGGGCGCTGTTACTGAAGCTTTCTTT. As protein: CSSKADAGAVTEAFF.

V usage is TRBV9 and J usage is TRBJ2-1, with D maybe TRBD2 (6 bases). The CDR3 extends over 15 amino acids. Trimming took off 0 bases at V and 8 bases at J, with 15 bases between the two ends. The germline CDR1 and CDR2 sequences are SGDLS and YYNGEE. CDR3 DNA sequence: TGTGCCAGCAGCGTAGAGTCGGGGAGGTTCCATGAGCAGTTCTTC. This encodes CASSVESGRFHEQFF.

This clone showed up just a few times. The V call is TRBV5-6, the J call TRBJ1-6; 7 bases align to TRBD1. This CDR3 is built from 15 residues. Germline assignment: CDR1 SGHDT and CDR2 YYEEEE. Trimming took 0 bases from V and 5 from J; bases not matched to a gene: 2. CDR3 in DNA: TGTGCCAGCAGCTTGGGGGACAGAAATAATTCACCCCTCCACTTT. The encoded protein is CASSLGDRNNSPLHF.

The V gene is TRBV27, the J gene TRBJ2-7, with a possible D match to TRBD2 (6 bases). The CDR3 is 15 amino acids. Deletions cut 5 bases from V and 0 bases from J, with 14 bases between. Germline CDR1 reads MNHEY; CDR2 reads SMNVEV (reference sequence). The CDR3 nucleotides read TGTGCCAGCAGTCGCGGGACTCCAAGCTCCTACGAGCAGTACTTC. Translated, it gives CASSRGTPSSYEQYF.